The 3 T cell receptor beta chains listed next were all sequenced from one sample in a study of quantifying T cell responses using KT2 cells. Overall study context: TCR alpha and beta constant-region primers primed reverse transcription of RNA.

The cDNA 3' end received a ligated oligonucleotide with a UMI. The first PCR ran approximately 4 cycles with an equimolar RC1.1 and RC1.2 beta primer mix. TCRdb itself ran the UMI-ligation and nested PCR reads through MiXCR, one entry per CDR3 protein. The table shows around 50,000 distinct CDR3 sequences, with more than 9% occurring only once. The sequenced material came from PBMCs spiked with cells of the T cell clone KT2. The receptors were gathered from a human donor.

This clonotype was seen only a few times. DNA of the CDR3: TGTGCCAGCAGTTCCCCCGTCAGGACCTATAATTCACCCCTCCACTTT. Translating gives CASSSPVRTYNSPLHF. The chain has TRBV28 and TRBJ1-6; D is uncertain. V gave up 4 bases and J gave up 2 bases, with 12 bases separating them. CDR3 length: 16 amino acids. In germline, CDR1 is MDHEN, CDR2 SYDVKM.

The table lists this clonotype with a few counts. The genes are TRBV4-3 and TRBJ2-1; D uncertain. V was pared by 1 base and J by 9 bases, with 16 bases between. Germline CDR1 is LGHNA and CDR2 is YSLEER. The CDR3 contains 15 residues. DNA of the CDR3: TGCGCCAGCAGCCAAGTTTGGGTGGGCGTTGGTGAGCAGTTCTTC. Its translation: CASSQVWVGVGEQFF.

V gene TRBV6-2 or TRBV6-3 combines with J gene TRBJ2-5, with TRBD1 identical over 7 bases. In germline, CDR1 is MNHEY, CDR2 SVGEGT. Trimming took 2 bases from V and 7 from J; bases not matched to a gene: 13. This CDR3 is built from 16 residues. The CDR3 sequence is CASSYEGAFRSVTQYF. In nucleotides, the CDR3 is TGTGCCAGCAGTTACGAGGGGGCGTTTCGTTCGGTGACCCAGTACTTC.